Each of the 9 T cell receptor beta chains below was sequenced from the same sample in a study of control samples from healthy donors and cancer patients. The protocol was immunoSEQ multiplex PCR, while the TCRdb copy is restricted to in-frame clones and leaves out a portion. The sample holds around 55,000 clones, approximately 85% seen once. The sample taken for sequencing was blood. These receptors came from a man in his forties or fifties in good health.

The rearrangement joins TRBV27 to TRBJ1-5; 7 bases are shared with TRBD1. Germline loops: CDR1 MNHEY, CDR2 SMNVEV (reference sequence). CDR3 length: 13 residues. With V trimmed by 3 bases and J by 4 bases, 0 bases remained unmatched. The CDR3 is CASSLTGNQPQHF. CDR3 in DNA: TGTGCCAGCAGTTTGACAGGGAATCAGCCCCAGCATTTT.

This clone has a single count. This chain joins TRBV7-3 and TRBJ2-2; the D is unclear. Trimming took off 4 bases at V and 4 bases at J, with 19 bases between the two ends. Germline values: CDR1 SGHTA, CDR2 FQGTGA. The CDR3 is made up of 17 amino acids. The CDR3 DNA sequence: TGTGCCAGCAGCTCTACACCTCTGGGTATGCGCACCGGGGAGCTGTTTTTT. Its translation is CASSSTPLGMRTGELFF.

The chain is built from TRBV4-3 and TRBJ1-6; 7 positions match TRBD1. V lost 0 bases and J lost 4; bases outside the gene matches: 18. Germline V lookup: CDR1 LGHNA, CDR2 YSLEER. The CDR3 spans 21 residues. CDR3 in DNA: TGCGCCAGCAGCCAAGATTCACCGACAGGGAAGCGCATCGGATATAATTCACCCCTCCACTTT. This encodes CASSQDSPTGKRIGYNSPLHF.

The chain links TRBV11-3 to TRBJ1-3; D is unclear. Germline V gene data show CDR1 as SGHNT and CDR2 as YENEEA. V lost 6 bases and J lost 0, with 9 bases in between. This CDR3 region has 14 residues. CDR3 amino acids: CASSRLASGNTIYF. The CDR3 coding sequence is TGTGCCAGCAGTCGGTTGGCCTCTGGAAACACCATATATTTT.

This clone was counted a few times. The gene calls are TRBV6-2 or TRBV6-3 and TRBJ2-7; D might be TRBD2 (5 bases). This CDR3 comprises 13 residues. The V and J ends lost 2 bases and 3 bases respectively, with 8 bases between them. The V gene's germline CDR1 is MNHEY and CDR2 SVGEGT. The CDR3 nucleotides read TGTGCCAGCAGTTACGGGAGAATCTACGAGCAGTACTTC. Its protein is CASSYGRIYEQYF.

The rearrangement joins TRBV7-9 to TRBJ1-4; possibly TRBD1 for D (6 bases). CDR3 size: 16 residues. The V gene's germline CDR1 is SEHNR and CDR2 FQNEAQ (reference sequence). Trimming cost V 4 bases and J 4 bases, with 16 bases left between them. This CDR3 is CASSSGAGALNEKLFF. CDR3 coding DNA: TGTGCCAGCAGCTCGGGGGCGGGGGCCCTTAATGAAAAACTGTTTTTT.

The chain links TRBV29-1 to TRBJ2-2; TRBD2 aligns across 9 bases. CDR1 is SQVTM, CDR2 ANQGSEA, per germline. J was trimmed by 4 bases and V by 1 base; bases with no gene match: 13. The CDR3 has 18 amino acids. The CDR3 nucleotides read TGCAGCGTTGAAGGAGGCGGGAGGGCCCCGAGTGGCACCGGGGAGCTGTTTTTT. As protein: CSVEGGGRAPSGTGELFF.

The chain carries TRBV9 and TRBJ1-3; D remains unclear. The CDR3 is 14 residues long. Germline loops: CDR1 SGDLS, CDR2 YYNGEE. V was shortened by 0 bases and J by 0 bases, with 4 bases between the two germline ends. DNA of the CDR3: TGTGCCAGCAGCGTAGGGGCCTCTGGAAACACCATATATTTT. This codes for CASSVGASGNTIYF.

This clone was seen once. V and J are TRBV7-2 and TRBJ2-5, with D possibly TRBD2 on 7 matching bases. The CDR3 consists of 14 residues. The V end lost 8 bases, the J end lost 5 bases, and 18 bases lay between the germline ends. CDR1 and CDR2 from the germline V gene are SGHTA and FQGNSA. CDR3 nucleotides: TGTGCCAGCGGGCTAGGAGGGGGAGGGGAGACCCAGTACTTC. This gives the protein CASGLGGGGETQYF.